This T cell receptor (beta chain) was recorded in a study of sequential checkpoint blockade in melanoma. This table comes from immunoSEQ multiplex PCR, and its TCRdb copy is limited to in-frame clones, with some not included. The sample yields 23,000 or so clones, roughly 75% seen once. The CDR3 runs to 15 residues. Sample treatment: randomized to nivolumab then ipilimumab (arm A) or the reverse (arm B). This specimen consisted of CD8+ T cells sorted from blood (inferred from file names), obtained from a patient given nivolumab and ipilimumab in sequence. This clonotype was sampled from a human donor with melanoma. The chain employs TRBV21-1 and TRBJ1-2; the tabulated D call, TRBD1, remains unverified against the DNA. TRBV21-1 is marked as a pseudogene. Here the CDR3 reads CASSQRGDRAYGYTF. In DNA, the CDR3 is TGTGCCAGCAGCCAAAGAGGGGACAGGGCGTATGGCTACACCTTC.